This T cell receptor (beta chain) is from a study of T cell repertoires in cytomegalovirus infection. Study summary: CMV epitopes used comprised recently identified HLA-C-restricted ones and well-studied HLA-B-restricted ones. Findings of the study overall: Clonotype analysis showed dominance of the ex vivo response by HLA-C-restricted CMV-specific TCR beta clonotypes.

TCRdb reanalysed the reads using MiXCR and keeps one entry per CDR3 protein. The sample lists 900,000 to 950,000 distinct CDR3 sequences, under 40% occurring once. In germline, CDR1 is MNHEY, CDR2 SMNVEV (reference sequence). This CDR3 is built from 14 residues. V lost 4 bases and J lost 6, with 14 bases in between. As concerns this clonotype: Its antigen is not identified.

The genes are TRBV27 and TRBJ2-3; perhaps D is TRBD1 or TRBD2 (5 bases each). The sequences come from cultured CD8+ T cells from PBMCs, collected from culture after CMV antigen stimulation. This TCR came from a human donor in good health (CMV status not recorded). Some clones in this sample may be carry-over from other donors' samples. The chain's CDR3 is CASSWGLAWDTQYF. CDR3 in DNA: TGTGCCAGCAGTTGGGGGTTAGCATGGGATACGCAGTATTTT.